These 22 T cell receptor beta chains share one sample of origin, sequenced in a study of T cell responses to AZD1222 COVID-19 vaccine. TCRdb's copy holds only in-frame clones and misses some; the assay was immunoSEQ multiplex PCR. The sample gives about 110,000 clones, 88% of which show up once; about 9.3% is in the top ten. The specimen was peripheral blood, collected on day 0 of AZD1222 vaccination. These receptors all come from an adult in good health.

This sequence joins TRBV7-2 and TRBJ1-2; a weak D match, TRBD1 (6 bases). V was cut by 5 bases and J by 2 bases, with 18 bases left in between. Germline lookup yields CDR1 SGHTA and CDR2 FQGNSA. The CDR3 has 16 amino acids. The CDR3 coding sequence is TGTGCCAGCAGCGCCCGCCGACAGGTAGACAACTATGGCTACACCTTC. Amino acids: CASSARRQVDNYGYTF.

V is TRBV2 and J is TRBJ2-1; 10 bases align to TRBD2. Germline V gene sequence: CDR1 SNHLY, CDR2 FYNNEI. This CDR3 contains 15 residues. V dropped 2 bases and J dropped 15; count of bases not matched to a gene: 13. The CDR3 is CASSEKESSGSRRFF. CDR3 bases: TGTGCCAGCAGTGAAAAGGAGTCTAGCGGGAGTCGGAGGTTCTTC.

The chain has TRBV28 and TRBJ1-2; no clear D. The CDR3 length is 15 residues. CDR1 is MDHEN and CDR2 is SYDVKM in the germline V gene. V was trimmed by 2 bases and J by 3 bases, leaving 13 bases between them. Here the CDR3 reads CASSLDWDRDYGYTF. The CDR3 DNA is TGTGCCAGCAGTTTAGACTGGGATAGGGACTATGGCTACACCTTC.

The chain combines TRBV19 with TRBJ2-7; 14 bases are a match to TRBD2. The CDR3 is 15 amino acids. V gave up 4 bases and J gave up 5 bases; unmatched junction bases: 4. Germline V gene sequence: CDR1 LNHDA, CDR2 SQIVND (reference sequence). The CDR3 loop reads CASSTGTSGRDEQYF. CDR3 DNA sequence: TGTGCCAGTAGTACCGGGACTAGCGGGAGAGACGAGCAGTACTTC. The whole variable domain, remainder taken from reference TRBV19 and TRBJ2-7, is DGGITQSPKYLFRKEGQNVTLSCEQNLNHDAMYWYRQDPGQGLRLIYYSQIVNDFQKGDIAEGYSVSREKKESFPLTVTSAQKNPTAFYLCASSTGTSGRDEQYFGPGTRLTVT.

In its sample, this clone was seen once. This chain uses TRBV10-2 with TRBJ2-7; TRBD1 matches 9 bases. The CDR3 extends over 13 amino acids. Germline V CDR1 and CDR2: WSHSY, SAAADI. The J segment lost 3 bases and the V segment lost 7 bases, leaving 4 bases of the junction unmatched. CDR3 in amino acids: CASNPGQGYEQYF. The CDR3, as DNA: TGCGCCAGCAACCCGGGACAGGGCTACGAGCAGTACTTC.

V usage is TRBV6-5 and J usage is TRBJ1-4; no reliable D call. This CDR3 has 14 residues. Germline V gives CDR1 MNHEY, CDR2 SVGAGI. Trimming shortened V by 2 bases and J by 7 bases, and 11 bases separated the two germline ends. In nucleotides, the CDR3 is TGTGCCAGCAGTTACGAGGGTGGAGGTGAAAAACTGTTTTTT. It specifies CASSYEGGGEKLFF.

The chain recombines TRBV9 with TRBJ2-7; the D gene could be TRBD1 or TRBD2 (5 bases each). CDR3 length: 14 amino acids. V lost 0 bases and J lost 0, with 7 bases in between. The germline V gene encodes CDR1 SGDLS and CDR2 YYNGEE. Written as DNA, the CDR3 is TGTGCCAGCAGCGTAGGGGACCCCTCCTACGAGCAGTACTTC. This encodes CASSVGDPSYEQYF.

The chain combines TRBV10-1 with TRBJ2-1; 8 bases match TRBD2. This CDR3 is 15 amino acids long. Germline values: CDR1 WNHNN, CDR2 SYGVQD (reference sequence). With 3 bases clipped from V and 5 bases from J, the junction kept 6 bases outside the gene matches. The CDR3 loop reads CASSDHGLANNEQFF. The CDR3 nucleotides read TGCGCCAGCAGTGATCACGGACTAGCTAACAATGAGCAGTTCTTC.

The chain carries TRBV27 and TRBJ1-4, with 7 bases aligning to TRBD1. The CDR3 totals 13 residues. Germline V lookup: CDR1 MNHEY, CDR2 SMNVEV (reference sequence). The junction had 9 bases not matched to a gene; V was cut back by 7 bases and J by 10 bases. CDR3 loop: CASMGQQEGKLFF. The CDR3 bases are TGTGCCAGCATGGGACAGCAAGAGGGAAAACTGTTTTTT. Looking up the rest from reference TRBV27 and TRBJ1-4 gives the full variable domain: EAQVTQNPRYLITVTGKKLTVTCSQNMNHEYMSWYRQDPGLGLRQIYYSMNVEVTDKGDVPEGYKVSRKEKRNFPLILESPSPNQTSLYFCASMGQQEGKLFFGSGTQLSVL.

This clone is a singleton in its sample. The V call is TRBV5-1, the J call TRBJ1-1; no clear D gene. Trimming took off 2 bases at V and 0 bases at J, with 8 bases between the two ends. The CDR3 runs 14 residues. Germline values: CDR1 SGHRS, CDR2 YFSETQ. The CDR3 loop reads CASSFGVVNTEAFF. In DNA, the CDR3 is TGCGCCAGCAGCTTCGGGGTCGTGAACACTGAAGCTTTCTTT.

This clone was picked up a small number of times. The chain uses TRBV15 and TRBJ1-1, with D possibly being TRBD1 (6 bases). The CDR3 spans 15 residues. The V end was cut by 1 base, the J end by 1 base, with 10 bases between. CDR1 is LNHNV and CDR2 is YYDKDF in the germline V gene (reference sequence). The DNA for the CDR3 is TGTGCCACCAGCAGAGGGACAGTCGAGAACACTGAAGCTTTCTTT. Translated: CATSRGTVENTEAFF.

This clone has more than one count but fewer than ten. CDR3 in amino acids: CASSQEQPKNIQYF. The DNA for the CDR3 is TGTGCCAGCAGCCAAGAACAGCCCAAAAACATTCAGTACTTC. This chain joins TRBV4-2 and TRBJ2-4; no clear D. The V end was cut by 0 bases, the J end by 2 bases, with 5 bases between. The CDR3 covers 14 residues. The germline V gene encodes CDR1 LGHNA and CDR2 YNFKEQ.

This clone was observed once. The chain joins TRBV7-2 to TRBJ1-2; D is unresolved. V lost 8 bases, J lost 2 bases, and 6 bases lay in between. The CDR3 runs 11 residues. The germline V gene encodes CDR1 SGHTA and CDR2 FQGNSA. Here the CDR3 reads CASALNYGYTF. The CDR3, as DNA: TGTGCCAGCGCCCTCAACTATGGCTACACCTTC.

This chain joins TRBV28 and TRBJ2-6, with 9 bases matching TRBD1. Germline V CDR1 and CDR2: MDHEN, SYDVKM. Losses at the gene ends were 2 bases for V and 0 bases for J; bases not matched to a gene: 5. The CDR3 consists of 18 residues. The CDR3 protein is CASSLGTGLGSGANVLTF. Here the CDR3 DNA reads TGTGCCAGCAGTTTAGGGACAGGGTTGGGCTCTGGGGCCAACGTCCTGACTTTC.

The CDR3 loop reads CASSADWGRETQYF. CDR3 coding DNA: TGTGCCAGCAGTGCGGACTGGGGTAGGGAGACCCAGTACTTC. The V call is TRBV2, the J call TRBJ2-5, with D perhaps TRBD2 (5 bases). Deletions cut 4 bases from V and 5 bases from J, with 14 bases between. This CDR3 is 14 amino acids long. Per germline, CDR1 SNHLY and CDR2 FYNNEI.

The genes are TRBV12-3 or TRBV12-4 and TRBJ1-2; D remains unclear. The V gene lost 3 bases and the J gene lost 4 bases, with 6 bases spanning the gap. This CDR3 is built from 12 residues. The CDR3 DNA reads TGTGCCAGCAGTTTCTCGGGCTATGGCTACACCTTC. Its protein is CASSFSGYGYTF.

CDR3 in amino acids: CASSHPQGGSYEQYF. CDR3 coding DNA: TGTGCCAGCAGCCACCCACAGGGTGGATCCTACGAGCAGTACTTC. The V gene is TRBV3-1 (or the pseudogene TRBV3-2), the J gene TRBJ2-7; D possibly corresponds to TRBD1 (6 bases). The CDR3 is 15 amino acids. The germline V and J ends were trimmed by 3 bases and 1 base, with 13 bases remaining between them. Looked up from germline, CDR1 is LGHDT and CDR2 is YNNKEL (reference sequence).

The chain combines TRBV27 with TRBJ2-7, with 8 nucleotides matching TRBD2. V dropped 5 bases and J dropped 2; count of bases not matched to a gene: 8. Germline V gene data show CDR1 as MNHEY and CDR2 as SMNVEV (reference sequence). The CDR3 consists of 15 residues. The CDR3 loop is CASSPPEREPYEQYF. The CDR3 DNA reads TGTGCCAGCAGTCCCCCCGAGCGGGAGCCCTACGAGCAGTACTTC.

The rearrangement uses TRBV18 and TRBJ2-5; D is undetermined. CDR1 and CDR2 (germline): KGHSH, LQKENI. Trimming left V 3 bases short and J 0 bases short, with 2 bases between. CDR3 length: 12 amino acids. CDR3 nucleotides: TGTGCCAGCTCACCTTACCAAGAGACCCAGTACTTC. Protein sequence: CASSPYQETQYF. The full variable domain, its missing parts supplied by reference TRBV18 and TRBJ2-5, is NAGVMQNPRHLVRRRGQEARLRCSPMKGHSHVYWYRQLPEEGLKFMVYLQKENIIDESGMPKERFSAEFPKEGPSILRIQQVVRGDSAAYFCASSPYQETQYFGPGTRLLVL.

This clone was observed a single time. V usage is TRBV6-1 and J usage is TRBJ1-2; possibly TRBD1 for D (6 bases). The V and J ends lost 10 bases and 2 bases respectively, with 14 bases between them. CDR1 is MNHNS and CDR2 is SASEGT in the germline V gene. This CDR3 is 13 amino acids long. The CDR3 is CATTPGANYGYTF. As DNA, the CDR3 is TGTGCCACCACCCCAGGGGCCAACTATGGCTACACCTTC.

CDR3 amino acids: CASSQRGDFSYNEQFF. The CDR3 DNA follows: TGTGCCAGCAGCCAGAGAGGGGACTTCTCCTACAATGAGCAGTTCTTC. J is TRBJ2-1 and V is TRBV4-2, with TRBD2 as a possible D gene (6 bases). The germline V and J ends were trimmed by 3 bases and 0 bases, with 12 bases remaining between them. The CDR3 extends over 16 amino acids. CDR1 is LGHNA and CDR2 is YNFKEQ in the germline V gene.

This chain links TRBV5-1 with TRBJ2-2, with 7 bases lining up with TRBD2. Germline CDR1 reads SGHRS; CDR2 reads YFSETQ. This CDR3 spans 18 amino acids. V gave up 4 bases and J gave up 0 bases; unmatched junction bases: 12. DNA for the CDR3: TGCGCCAGCAGCGAGACATCCTTACTAGCGACGAACACCGGGGAGCTGTTTTTT. Protein: CASSETSLLATNTGELFF.